The 15 T cell receptor beta chains listed next were all sequenced from one sample in a study of cytomegalovirus exposure and HLA in healthy donors. With 60 Vbeta and 13 Jbeta primers, the PCR was carried out. Here immunoSEQ multiplex PCR was the method, and the copy in TCRdb shows in-frame clones only, minus some. The sample carries 95,000 to 150,000 clones, over 70% recorded once. The sample was PBMCs. These receptors were obtained from a woman between 45 and 65 years old in good health and CMV-seronegative.

The chain links TRBV11-2 to TRBJ2-2, with D possibly matching TRBD2 (7 bases). CDR1 is SGHAT and CDR2 is FQNNGV in the germline V gene. V dropped 3 bases and J dropped 4 bases, with 18 bases sitting between them. The CDR3 has 17 residues. CDR3 protein: CASSFRGGTIATGELFF. The CDR3 DNA reads TGTGCCAGCAGCTTTAGGGGGGGGACTATTGCCACCGGGGAGCTGTTTTTT.

CDR3 sequence (DNA): TGTGCCAGCGAACTGGTTAGCGGGAGGGGCACAGATACGCAGTATTTT. This encodes CASELVSGRGTDTQYF. The gene calls are TRBV7-9 and TRBJ2-3; 11 bases are shared with TRBD2. The CDR3 is 16 amino acids. Per germline, CDR1 SEHNR and CDR2 FQNEAQ (reference sequence). V lost 8 bases to trimming and J lost 1 base; unmatched junction nucleotides: 8.

The V gene is TRBV4-3, the J gene TRBJ2-1; D might be TRBD1 (6 bases). V lost 3 bases and J 0 bases, leaving 12 bases between the germline ends. This CDR3 contains 16 residues. Germline V gene data show CDR1 as LGHNA and CDR2 as YSLEER. The CDR3 spells CASSHSRGNSYNEQFF. The CDR3 coding sequence is TGCGCCAGCAGCCATTCCAGGGGCAACTCCTACAATGAGCAGTTCTTC.

The genes are TRBV28 and TRBJ1-1, with D possibly matching TRBD1 (5 bases). The germline V gene has CDR1 MDHEN and CDR2 SYDVKM. The CDR3 spans 13 residues. V was trimmed by 6 bases and J by 3 bases, leaving 11 bases between them. The CDR3 region is CASRIDSYTEAFF. The DNA of the CDR3 is TGTGCCAGCAGAATCGACAGCTACACTGAAGCTTTCTTT.

This clone was recorded a few times. The chain employs TRBV9 and TRBJ2-6; D may be TRBD2 (5 bases). V was shortened by 2 bases and J by 3 bases, with 12 bases between the two germline ends. Germline loops: CDR1 SGDLS, CDR2 YYNGEE. The CDR3 has 16 residues. The CDR3 DNA follows: TGTGCCAGCAGCGTGAACCCTAGCTTTGGGGCCAACGTCCTGACTTTC. Residues: CASSVNPSFGANVLTF.

This clone was recorded a few times. V and J are TRBV21-1 and TRBJ2-7; the table calls TRBD2, which could not be checked here. TRBV21-1 is tagged as a pseudogene. The CDR3 contains 14 residues. The CDR3, as DNA: TGTGCCAGCAGCAATGAGGCGGTTACCTACGAGCAGTACTTC. It is translated as CASSNEAVTYEQYF.

V and J are TRBV30 and TRBJ2-7, with 8 bases that match TRBD1. V shed 7 bases and J 5 bases; nucleotides not matched to a gene: 7. CDR3 length: 12 amino acids. Germline lookup yields CDR1 GTSNPN and CDR2 SVGIG (reference sequence). CDR3 DNA: TGTGCCTACGACAGGGGACGCGACGAGCAGTACTTC. Amino acid sequence: CAYDRGRDEQYF.

V usage is TRBV4-3 and J usage is TRBJ2-1, with 12 bases that match TRBD2. Germline V gene sequence: CDR1 LGHNA, CDR2 YSLEER. V lost 0 bases and J lost 6; bases outside the gene matches: 9. This CDR3 contains 18 residues. CDR3 protein: CASSQELAGGPYVNEQFF. The CDR3 DNA reads TGCGCCAGCAGCCAAGAGCTAGCGGGAGGGCCGTACGTCAATGAGCAGTTCTTC.

The chain links TRBV11-1 to TRBJ2-5, with a tentative D call TRBD2 (5 bases). The V end was cut by 3 bases, the J end by 2 bases, with 10 bases between. Germline loops: CDR1 SGHAT, CDR2 FQDESV (reference sequence). The CDR3 consists of 14 residues. The CDR3 spells CASSFYGSQETQYF. In DNA form, the CDR3 reads TGTGCCAGCAGCTTCTATGGGAGTCAAGAGACCCAGTACTTC.

The chain is built from TRBV28 and TRBJ2-1; 9 positions match TRBD1. Trimming at V came to 5 bases and at J to 4 bases, leaving 12 bases not matched to a gene. This CDR3 is built from 17 residues. Germline V gene data show CDR1 as MDHEN and CDR2 as SYDVKM. For the CDR3, the DNA is TGTGCCAGCAGTCTAACAGGGGGCGATTTGTCTTACAATGAGCAGTTCTTC. Protein sequence: CASSLTGGDLSYNEQFF.

To note about this clone: Germline and junction disagree at one end, which may indicate a read error. The chain combines TRBV7-9 with TRBJ2-1; 7 bases are shared with TRBD1. CDR1 SEHNR and CDR2 FQNEAQ come from the germline V gene (reference sequence). The CDR3 has 14 residues. The CDR3 DNA follows: TGTTCCAGCAGCTTAACAGGGGCTTACAATGAGCAGTTCTTC. Its translation: CSSSLTGAYNEQFF.

This chain joins TRBV7-2 and TRBJ1-1; D is undetermined. CDR1 is SGHTA, CDR2 FQGNSA, per germline. V was shortened by 2 bases and J by 1 base, with 17 bases between the two germline ends. The CDR3 has 17 amino acids. The CDR3 DNA sequence: TGTGCCAGCAGCTTATCCTCCATCACCCGACAGAACACTGAAGCTTTCTTT. Translating it yields CASSLSSITRQNTEAFF.

Concerning this clone: The junction departs from germline at one end; a sequencing error may be responsible. This rearrangement joins TRBV9 to TRBJ2-2; tentative D call: TRBD1 (5 bases). Per germline, CDR1 SGDLS and CDR2 YYNGEE. CDR3 length: 15 amino acids. The chain's CDR3 is CAGSEADSSRRELFF. The DNA for the CDR3 is TGTGCCGGCAGCGAGGCAGACAGCTCAAGGCGGGAGCTGTTTTTT.

The chain has TRBV18 and TRBJ2-2, with D hard to call. The CDR3 is 12 residues long. V was trimmed by 8 bases and J by 6 bases, leaving 10 bases between them. Germline CDR1 is KGHSH and CDR2 is LQKENI. DNA for the CDR3: TGTGCCAGCCAACCAAGAGCCGGGGAGCTGTTTTTT. Protein product: CASQPRAGELFF.

This chain uses TRBV25-1 with TRBJ1-1, with D possibly TRBD1 on 6 matching bases. CDR1 is MGHDK, CDR2 SYGVNS, per germline. V was clipped by 1 base and J by 4 bases, with 10 bases between them. The CDR3 sequence is 14 residues long. The CDR3 loop is CASSELGGPTEAFF. CDR3 nucleotide sequence: TGTGCCAGCAGTGAATTGGGGGGGCCCACTGAAGCTTTCTTT.